This entry describes one TCR beta chain. The antigen remains unidentified. The sample is drawn from a study of T-cell reconstitution after alpha-beta-depleted transplantation in children. Study-wide findings and caveats: About two months after transplant, alpha-beta T cells reportedly came from several hundred expanded graft clones.

The CDR3 totals 15 residues. Trimming pared 5 bases from V and 2 bases from J, leaving 17 bases between. The germline V gene has CDR1 SGHKS and CDR2 YYEKEE (reference sequence). A library of TCRbeta sequences, prepared with unique molecular identifiers, was generated. In TCRdb, the PCR reads were re-called with MiXCR into one record per CDR3 protein. Of around 490,000 distinct CDR3 sequences in the sample, over 9.5% were seen once. The V and J genes are TRBV5-5 and TRBJ2-7; D unresolved. The source of this sequence is a female patient aged 2-9 years who had a stem cell transplant for aplastic anemia, so the T cells may come from the graft donor. The source was PBMCs, mostly from graft donor cells, collected 180 days after TCRalphabeta/CD19-depleted stem cell transplant. CDR3 DNA sequence: TGTGCCAGCAGTCCTGGGCCTTATCCACCCTACGAGCAGTACTTC. Translation: CASSPGPYPPYEQYF.